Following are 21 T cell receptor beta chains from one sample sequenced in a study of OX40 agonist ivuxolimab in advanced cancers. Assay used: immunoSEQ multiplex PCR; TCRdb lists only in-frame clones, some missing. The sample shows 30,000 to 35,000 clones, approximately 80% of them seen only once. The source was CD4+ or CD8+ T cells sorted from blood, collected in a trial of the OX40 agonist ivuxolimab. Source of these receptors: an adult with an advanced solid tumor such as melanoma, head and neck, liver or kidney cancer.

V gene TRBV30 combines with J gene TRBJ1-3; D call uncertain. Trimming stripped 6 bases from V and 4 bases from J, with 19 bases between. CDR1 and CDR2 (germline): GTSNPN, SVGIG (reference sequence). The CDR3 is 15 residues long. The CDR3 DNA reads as TGTGCCTGCCTTATATCGAAGGCCCTGGGAAACACCATATATTTT. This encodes CACLISKALGNTIYF.

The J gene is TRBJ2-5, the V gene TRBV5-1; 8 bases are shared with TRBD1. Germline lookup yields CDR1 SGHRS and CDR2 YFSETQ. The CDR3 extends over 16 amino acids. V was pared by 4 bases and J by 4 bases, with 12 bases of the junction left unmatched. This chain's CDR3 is CASSANGQGFPETQYF. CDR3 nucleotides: TGCGCCAGCAGCGCTAACGGACAGGGCTTTCCAGAGACCCAGTACTTC.

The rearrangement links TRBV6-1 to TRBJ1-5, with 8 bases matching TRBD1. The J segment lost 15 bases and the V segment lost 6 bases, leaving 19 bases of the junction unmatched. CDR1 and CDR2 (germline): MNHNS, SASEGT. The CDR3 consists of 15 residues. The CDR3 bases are TGTGCCAGCAGCCTCGAGCCAGGGGGCGTTAAGGGCCGGCATTTT. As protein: CASSLEPGGVKGRHF.

CDR3 sequence (DNA): TGTGCCACCAGCTCCCCTGGACAGGCTAACTATGGCTACACCTTC. Amino acid sequence: CATSSPGQANYGYTF. The chain combines TRBV15 with TRBJ1-2, with 7 bases that match TRBD1. The V and J ends lost 5 bases and 0 bases, in that order; junction bases with no gene match: 6. The V gene's germline CDR1 is LNHNV and CDR2 YYDKDF (reference sequence). The CDR3 covers 15 residues.

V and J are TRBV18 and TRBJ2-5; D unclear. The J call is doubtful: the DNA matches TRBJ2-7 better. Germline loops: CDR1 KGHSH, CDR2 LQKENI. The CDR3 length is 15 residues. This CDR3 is CASSPTSLSSYEQYF. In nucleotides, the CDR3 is TGTGCCAGCTCACCAACAAGCCTTAGCTCCTACGAGCAGTACTTC.

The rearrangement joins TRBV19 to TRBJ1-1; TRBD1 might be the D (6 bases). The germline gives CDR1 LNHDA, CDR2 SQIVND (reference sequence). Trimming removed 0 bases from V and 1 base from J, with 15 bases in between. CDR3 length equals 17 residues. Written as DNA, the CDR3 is TGTGCCAGTAGTATAGAGGGGCGGACAGCGTGGAACACTGAAGCTTTCTTT. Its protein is CASSIEGRTAWNTEAFF. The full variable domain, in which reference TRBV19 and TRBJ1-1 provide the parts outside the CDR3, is DGGITQSPKYLFRKEGQNVTLSCEQNLNHDAMYWYRQDPGQGLRLIYYSQIVNDFQKGDIAEGYSVSREKKESFPLTVTSAQKNPTAFYLCASSIEGRTAWNTEAFFGQGTRLTVV.

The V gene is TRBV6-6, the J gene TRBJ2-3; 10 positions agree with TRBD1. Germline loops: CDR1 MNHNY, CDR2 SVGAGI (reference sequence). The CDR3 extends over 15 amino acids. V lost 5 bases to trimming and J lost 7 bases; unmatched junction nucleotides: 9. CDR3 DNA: TGTGCCAGCAGTCCCCGGGACAGGGGTCGGCATACGCAGTATTTT. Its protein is CASSPRDRGRHTQYF.

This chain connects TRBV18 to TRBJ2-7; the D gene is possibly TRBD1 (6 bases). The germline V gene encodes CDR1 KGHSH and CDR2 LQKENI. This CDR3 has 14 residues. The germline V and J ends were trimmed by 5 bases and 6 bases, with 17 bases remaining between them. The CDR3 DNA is TGTGCCAGCTCATACAAGACAGGTCAGGGCGAGCAGTACTTC. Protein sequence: CASSYKTGQGEQYF.

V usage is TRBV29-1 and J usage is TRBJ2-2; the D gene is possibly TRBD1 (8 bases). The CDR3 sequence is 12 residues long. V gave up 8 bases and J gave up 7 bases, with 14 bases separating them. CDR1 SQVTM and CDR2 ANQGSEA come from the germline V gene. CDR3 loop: CSHRGGGGELFF. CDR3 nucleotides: TGCAGCCACAGGGGGGGTGGCGGGGAGCTGTTTTTT.

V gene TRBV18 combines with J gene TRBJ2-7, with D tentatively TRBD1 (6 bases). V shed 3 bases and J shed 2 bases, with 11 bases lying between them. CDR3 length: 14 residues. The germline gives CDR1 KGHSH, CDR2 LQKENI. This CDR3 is CASSPPGHPYEQYF. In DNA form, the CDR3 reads TGTGCCAGCTCACCCCCGGGACATCCCTACGAGCAGTACTTC.

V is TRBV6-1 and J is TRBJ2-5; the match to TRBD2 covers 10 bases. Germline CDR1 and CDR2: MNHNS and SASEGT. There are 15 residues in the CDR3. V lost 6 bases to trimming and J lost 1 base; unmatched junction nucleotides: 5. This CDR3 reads CASRRAGGGQETQYF. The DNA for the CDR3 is TGTGCCAGCAGACGAGCGGGGGGGGGCCAAGAGACCCAGTACTTC.

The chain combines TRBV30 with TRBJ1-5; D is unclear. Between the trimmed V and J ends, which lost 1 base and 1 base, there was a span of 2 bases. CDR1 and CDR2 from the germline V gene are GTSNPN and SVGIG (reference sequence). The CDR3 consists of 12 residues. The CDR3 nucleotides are TGTGCCTGGAGTGACAGCAATCAGCCCCAGCATTTT. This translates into CAWSDSNQPQHF.

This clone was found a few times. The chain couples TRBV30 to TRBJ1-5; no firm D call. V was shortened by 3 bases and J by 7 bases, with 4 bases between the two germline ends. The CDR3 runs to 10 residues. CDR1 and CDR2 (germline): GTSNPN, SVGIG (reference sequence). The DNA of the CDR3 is TGTGCCTGGAGACTGCAGCCCCAGCATTTT. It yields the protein CAWRLQPQHF.

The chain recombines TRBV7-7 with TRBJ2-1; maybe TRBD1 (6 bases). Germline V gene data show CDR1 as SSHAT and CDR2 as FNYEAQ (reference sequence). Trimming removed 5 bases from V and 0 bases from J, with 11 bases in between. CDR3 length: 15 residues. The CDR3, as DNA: TGTGCCAGCAGCCCTCAGGGGAGCTCCTACAATGAGCAGTTCTTC. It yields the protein CASSPQGSSYNEQFF.

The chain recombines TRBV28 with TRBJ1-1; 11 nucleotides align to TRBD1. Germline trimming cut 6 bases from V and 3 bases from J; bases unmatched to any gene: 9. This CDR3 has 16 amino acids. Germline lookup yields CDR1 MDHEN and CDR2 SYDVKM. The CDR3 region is CASSHAWGQGDTEAFF. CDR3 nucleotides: TGTGCCAGCAGCCACGCTTGGGGACAGGGGGACACTGAAGCTTTCTTT.

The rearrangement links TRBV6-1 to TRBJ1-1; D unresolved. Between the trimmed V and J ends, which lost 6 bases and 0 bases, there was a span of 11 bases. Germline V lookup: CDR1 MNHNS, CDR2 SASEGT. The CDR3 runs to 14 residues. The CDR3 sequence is CASRLRGMNTEAFF. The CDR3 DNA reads TGTGCCAGCAGGCTGCGAGGGATGAACACTGAAGCTTTCTTT.

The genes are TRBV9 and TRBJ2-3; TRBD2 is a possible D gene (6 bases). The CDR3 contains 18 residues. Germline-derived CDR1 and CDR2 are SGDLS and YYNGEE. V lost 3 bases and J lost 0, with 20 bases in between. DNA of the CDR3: TGTGCCAGCAGCGCCGCCGCGGGGTCTGGTCTGAGCACAGATACGCAGTATTTT. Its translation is CASSAAAGSGLSTDTQYF. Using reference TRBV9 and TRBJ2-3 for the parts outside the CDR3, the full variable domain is DSGVTQTPKHLITATGQRVTLRCSPRSGDLSVYWYQQSLDQGLQFLIQYYNGEERAKGNILERFSAQQFPDLHSELNLSSLELGDSALYFCASSAAAGSGLSTDTQYFGPGTRLTVL.

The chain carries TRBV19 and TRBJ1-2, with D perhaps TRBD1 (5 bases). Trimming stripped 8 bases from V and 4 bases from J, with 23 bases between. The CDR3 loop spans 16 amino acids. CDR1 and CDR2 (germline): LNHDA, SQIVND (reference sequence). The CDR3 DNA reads TGTGCCAGTCTTGGGCAGGGCACCAACCGCAGCTATGGCTACACCTTC. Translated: CASLGQGTNRSYGYTF.

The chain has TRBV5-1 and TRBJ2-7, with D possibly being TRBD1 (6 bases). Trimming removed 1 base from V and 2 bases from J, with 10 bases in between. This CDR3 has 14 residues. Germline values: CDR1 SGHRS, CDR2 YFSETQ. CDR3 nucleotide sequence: TGCGCCAGCAGCTTGCAGCAGGGGACCTACGAGCAGTACTTC. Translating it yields CASSLQQGTYEQYF.

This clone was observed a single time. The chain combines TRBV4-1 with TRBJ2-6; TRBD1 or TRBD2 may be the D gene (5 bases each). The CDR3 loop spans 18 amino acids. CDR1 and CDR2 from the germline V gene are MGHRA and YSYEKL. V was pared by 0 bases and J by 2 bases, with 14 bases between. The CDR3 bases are TGCGCCAGCAGCCAAGATCGGGCAGGGACCACTGGGGCCAACGTCCTGACTTTC. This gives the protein CASSQDRAGTTGANVLTF.

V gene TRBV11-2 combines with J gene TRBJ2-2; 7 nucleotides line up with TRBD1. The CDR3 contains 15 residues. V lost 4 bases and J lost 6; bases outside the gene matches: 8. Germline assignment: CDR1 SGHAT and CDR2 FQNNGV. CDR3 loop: CASSSLTGFAGELFF. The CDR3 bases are TGTGCCAGCAGCTCCCTGACAGGGTTCGCCGGGGAGCTGTTTTTT.